These 19 T cell receptor beta chains were sequenced from one sample in a study of T cells in Graves' hyperthyroidism and ophthalmopathy. Amplification of TCR beta CDR3 regions used RNA as the template. Initially, a first-round RT-PCR of the TCR CDR3 employed the HTBI primer set. A single record per CDR3 protein comes from TCRdb applying MiXCR to the multiplex PCR reads. The repertoire holds approximately 500,000 distinct CDR3 sequences, with roughly 50% as singletons. What was sequenced was peripheral blood or thyroid tissue (not recorded which). These receptors came from a woman aged 18-35 years with Graves' hyperthyroidism.

The rearrangement uses TRBV29-1 and TRBJ1-1; 7 nucleotides match TRBD1. Germline V gene sequence: CDR1 SQVTM, CDR2 ANQGSEA. CDR3 length: 13 amino acids. Germline trimming cut 8 bases from V and 0 bases from J; bases unmatched to any gene: 6. The CDR3 nucleotides are TGCAGCATTCGTACAGGGGTGAACACTGAAGCTTTCTTT. It encodes CSIRTGVNTEAFF.

V is TRBV29-1 and J is TRBJ2-3, with D perhaps TRBD1 (5 bases). V shed 3 bases and J shed 4 bases, with 11 bases lying between them. This CDR3 has 13 amino acids. The germline gives CDR1 SQVTM, CDR2 ANQGSEA. This chain's CDR3 is CSVEHWGADTQYF. CDR3 DNA sequence: TGCAGCGTTGAGCACTGGGGCGCAGATACGCAGTATTTT.

The gene calls are TRBV11-3 and TRBJ1-2, with TRBD1 matching over 8 bases. The CDR3 spans 16 residues. Looked up from germline, CDR1 is SGHNT and CDR2 is YENEEA. V trimming: 5 bases; J trimming: 8 bases; junction bases outside the gene matches: 16. The CDR3 nucleotides are TGTGCCAGCAGCCGCTCCAGGACAGGGTTGACGGGGGGCTACACCTTC. It specifies CASSRSRTGLTGGYTF.

A word on this clonotype: Just one base apart from a much larger clone, this may be a read error. Likely a read error: the CDR3 ends without its conserved phenylalanine or tryptophan. This chain uses TRBV11-2 with TRBJ2-7, with 8 positions matching TRBD2. Unmatched junction bases numbered 10, after V lost 6 bases and J lost 6 bases. CDR1 and CDR2 (germline): SGHAT, FQNNGV. This CDR3 is 14 amino acids long. The CDR3 protein is CASRSLAGLGEQYL. The DNA for the CDR3 is TGTGCCAGCAGATCCTTAGCGGGATTGGGCGAGCAGTACCTC.

Here the CDR3 DNA reads TGTGCCAGCAGTGTGATTGCTAGCGGTGGAGGGGAGACCCAGTACTTC. It is translated as CASSVIASGGGETQYF. J is TRBJ2-5 and V is TRBV2; 7 positions agree with TRBD2. J was trimmed by 5 bases and V by 4 bases; bases with no gene match: 13. Germline V gene sequence: CDR1 SNHLY, CDR2 FYNNEI. This CDR3 is 16 amino acids long.

The chain is built from TRBV11-2 and TRBJ1-2; possible D gene TRBD1, 6 bases. V lost 6 bases and J 4 bases, leaving 12 bases between the germline ends. Germline V gene sequence: CDR1 SGHAT, CDR2 FQNNGV. This CDR3 has 13 amino acids. The CDR3 here is CASRPGTSYGYTF. As DNA, the CDR3 is TGTGCCAGCAGACCCGGGACAAGCTATGGCTACACCTTC.

This clonotype appeared a single time. This sequence joins TRBV9 and TRBJ1-4; 8 bases agree with TRBD1. This CDR3 spans 16 amino acids. Germline trimming cut 5 bases from V and 1 base from J; bases unmatched to any gene: 7. CDR1 and CDR2 from the germline V gene are SGDLS and YYNGEE. CDR3 nucleotide sequence: TGTGCCAGCAGTTATGACAGGGGTGTAACTAATGAAAAACTGTTTTTT. It is translated as CASSYDRGVTNEKLFF.

The rearrangement uses TRBV7-9 and TRBJ1-1; TRBD1 matches at 8 bases. Germline V gene lookup returns CDR1 SEHNR and CDR2 FQNEAQ (reference sequence). J was trimmed by 5 bases and V by 5 bases; bases with no gene match: 7. The CDR3 totals 14 residues. The CDR3 reads CASSLLQGGTEAFF. DNA of the CDR3: TGTGCCAGCAGCCTCCTACAGGGGGGGACTGAAGCTTTCTTT.

This chain joins TRBV20-1 and TRBJ1-2; tentatively, D is TRBD1 (5 bases). CDR3 size: 13 residues. V was shortened by 3 bases and J by 6 bases, with 14 bases between the two germline ends. The germline V gene encodes CDR1 DFQATT and CDR2 SNEGSKA (reference sequence). The CDR3 coding sequence is TGCAGTGCTAGGGGCGAAGGAGGGGATGGCTACACCTTC. Its protein product is CSARGEGGDGYTF.

About this clonotype itself: Germline and junction disagree at one end, which may indicate a read error. The chain joins TRBV25-1 to TRBJ2-7, with 9 nucleotides matching TRBD1. The CDR3 consists of 13 residues. Per germline, CDR1 MGHDK and CDR2 SYGVNS. CDR3 coding DNA: TGCGCCAGCAGTGAACGGGACAGGGCCGAGCGGTACTTC. Translating gives CASSERDRAERYF.

The table lists this clonotype with a count of one. The chain carries TRBV2 and TRBJ2-5; D may be TRBD1 (6 bases). The ends were cut back, 3 bases at V and 1 base at J, with 9 bases in the middle. The CDR3 length is 14 residues. CDR1 is SNHLY and CDR2 is FYNNEI in the germline V gene. In nucleotides, the CDR3 is TGTGCCAGCAGTGAGTGGACAGCCCAAGAGACCCAGTACTTC. Translated, it gives CASSEWTAQETQYF.

The chain is built from TRBV25-1 and TRBJ1-2; D might be TRBD1 (5 bases). Germline V lookup: CDR1 MGHDK, CDR2 SYGVNS. This CDR3 is 15 amino acids long. V was trimmed by 4 bases and J by 8 bases, leaving 20 bases between them. CDR3 coding DNA: TGTGCCAGCAGTGCTAGTGGGACGGTTCTGGGCGGCTACACCTTC. Translation: CASSASGTVLGGYTF.

This clonotype has a count of ten or more. The genes are TRBV19 and TRBJ1-5; D uncertain. Trimming took 4 bases from V and 0 from J, leaving 13 bases between them. CDR1 and CDR2 (germline): LNHDA, SQIVND (reference sequence). The length of the CDR3 is 16 residues. Here the CDR3 reads CASSNIRRFSNQPQHF. The CDR3 DNA reads as TGTGCCAGTAGTAACATTCGACGGTTTAGCAATCAGCCCCAGCATTTT.

V is TRBV29-1 and J is TRBJ1-2; D possibly corresponds to TRBD1 (5 bases). The length of the CDR3 is 12 residues. CDR1 and CDR2 (germline): SQVTM, ANQGSEA. Trimming stripped 8 bases from V and 1 base from J, with 11 bases between. In nucleotides, the CDR3 is TGCAGCAGAAGGGACTTTAACTATGGCTACACCTTC. Translated, it gives CSRRDFNYGYTF.

Concerning this clonotype: One junction end disagrees with the germline gene, perhaps due to a read error. The rearrangement links TRBV10-3 to TRBJ1-1; TRBD1 is a possible D gene (5 bases). The CDR3 runs 14 residues. CDR1 and CDR2 (germline): ENHRY, SYGVKD. The CDR3 reads CAITSYETGGAASF. CDR3 DNA: TGTGCCATCACCTCCTACGAAACAGGAGGGGCAGCTTCCTTT.

The table lists this clonotype with many counts. This chain joins TRBV12-3 or TRBV12-4 and TRBJ2-5; D not resolved. Trimming took 5 bases from V and 2 from J, leaving 12 bases between them. The CDR3 has 14 residues. DNA for the CDR3: TGTGCCAGCAGTCCCGCAAGGGTTCAAGAGACCCAGTACTTC. This encodes CASSPARVQETQYF.

The rearrangement uses TRBV12-3 or TRBV12-4 and TRBJ2-2, with 11 bases lining up with TRBD2. V was clipped by 7 bases and J by 6 bases; unmatched bases: 7. The CDR3 extends over 15 amino acids. CDR3 DNA: TGTGCCAGCACTGCACTAGCGGGAGTGGCCGGGGAGCTGTTTTTT. Its translation is CASTALAGVAGELFF.

This clonotype came up many times. J is TRBJ1-1 and V is TRBV5-1; a weak D match, TRBD1 (6 bases). CDR3 length equals 15 residues. Germline V gene lookup returns CDR1 SGHRS and CDR2 YFSETQ. Deletions cut 3 bases from V and 4 bases from J, with 16 bases between. CDR3 residues: CASSSGQGETTEAFF. CDR3 nucleotide sequence: TGCGCCAGCAGCTCGGGACAAGGGGAAACCACTGAAGCTTTCTTT.

The count of this clonotype is one. V usage is TRBV7-6 and J usage is TRBJ2-7, with 12 bases fitting TRBD2. The CDR3 runs to 15 residues. Trimming at V came to 5 bases and at J to 4 bases, leaving 6 bases not matched to a gene. The V gene's germline CDR1 is SGHVS and CDR2 FNYEAQ. The CDR3 is CASSPLAGGLYEQYF. The CDR3 DNA is TGTGCCAGCAGCCCGCTAGCGGGAGGGCTATACGAGCAGTACTTC.